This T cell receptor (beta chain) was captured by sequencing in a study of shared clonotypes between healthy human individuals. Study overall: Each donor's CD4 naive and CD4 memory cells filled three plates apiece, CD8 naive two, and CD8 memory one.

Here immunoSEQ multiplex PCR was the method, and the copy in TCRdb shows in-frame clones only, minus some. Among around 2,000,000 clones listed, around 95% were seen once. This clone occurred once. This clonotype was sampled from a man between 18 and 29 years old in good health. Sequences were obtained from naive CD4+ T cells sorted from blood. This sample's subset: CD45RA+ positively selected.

CDR3 sequence: CAISGRSTGDTEAFF. Here the CDR3 DNA reads TGTGCCATCAGTGGACGTTCTACAGGGGACACTGAAGCTTTCTTT. The gene calls are TRBV10-3 and TRBJ1-1; TRBD1 matches at 7 bases. The CDR3 has 15 amino acids. V lost 4 bases and J lost 3; bases outside the gene matches: 8. Germline loops: CDR1 ENHRY, CDR2 SYGVKD.